Each of the 19 T cell receptor beta chains below was sequenced from the same sample in a study of T cell responses to AZD1222 COVID-19 vaccine. Sequencing was performed with immunoSEQ multiplex PCR; in TCRdb, only in-frame clones are kept and a portion is missing. Of 150,000 or so clones in the sample, about 93% were seen once. The source material was peripheral blood, sampled on day 0 of MenACWY control vaccination. The source of these receptors is an adult in good health.

The chain employs TRBV7-2 and TRBJ2-5, with 10 bases identical to TRBD2. This CDR3 comprises 15 residues. The J segment lost 5 bases and the V segment lost 5 bases, leaving 8 bases of the junction unmatched. Germline CDR1 SGHTA, CDR2 FQGNSA. The DNA of the CDR3 is TGTGCCAGCAGCCCGGCTAGCGGGAGATTGGAGACCCAGTACTTC. Protein sequence: CASSPASGRLETQYF.

V usage is TRBV7-8 and J usage is TRBJ2-7; D not certain. The V and J ends lost 2 bases and 3 bases respectively, with 11 bases between them. CDR3 size: 14 residues. Germline assignment: CDR1 SGHVS and CDR2 FQNEAQ. The CDR3 DNA reads as TGTGCCAGCAGCTTAAGAGAAGGTGTCTACGAGCAGTACTTC. Amino acids: CASSLREGVYEQYF.

This clone was counted only a few times. The chain uses TRBV19 and TRBJ1-5; tentatively, D is TRBD1 (6 bases). The V gene's germline CDR1 is LNHDA and CDR2 SQIVND (reference sequence). The CDR3 loop spans 12 amino acids. V lost 6 bases to trimming and J lost 5 bases, with 8 bases between them. CDR3 residues: CASRHRDQPQHF. CDR3 coding DNA: TGTGCCAGTAGACACAGGGATCAGCCCCAGCATTTT.

This clone was observed a single time. The chain carries TRBV28 and TRBJ2-7; D is undetermined. The V end was cut by 6 bases, the J end by 8 bases, with 14 bases between. This CDR3 is built from 12 residues. Per germline, CDR1 MDHEN and CDR2 SYDVKM. This CDR3 is CASSSDPTKQYF. The CDR3 DNA is TGTGCCAGCAGCTCGGACCCGACGAAGCAGTACTTC.

The V call is TRBV5-1, the J call TRBJ2-5, with TRBD1 as a possible D gene (7 bases). CDR3 length equals 15 residues. V was clipped by 4 bases and J by 4 bases, with 17 bases between them. CDR1 and CDR2 (germline): SGHRS, YFSETQ. CDR3 in DNA: TGCGCCAGCAGCACGACAGGGAGCGGGTTAGAGACCCAGTACTTC. It encodes CASSTTGSGLETQYF.

The V and J genes are TRBV5-6 and TRBJ2-5; 9 bases map to TRBD2. The V gene end was trimmed by 4 bases and the J gene end by 2 bases; junction bases not matched to a gene: 9. Germline V CDR1 and CDR2: SGHDT, YYEEEE. CDR3 length: 16 amino acids. This chain's CDR3 is CASSQRGEGLQETQYF. For the CDR3, the DNA is TGTGCCAGCAGCCAGCGGGGGGAGGGCCTACAAGAGACCCAGTACTTC.

The gene calls are TRBV5-1 and TRBJ1-1, with D hard to call. The length of the CDR3 is 14 residues. The V and J ends lost 2 bases and 1 base respectively, with 9 bases between them. The germline CDR1 and CDR2 sequences are SGHRS and YFSETQ. The CDR3 DNA reads TGCGCCAGCAGCTTACAACTACAGAACACTGAAGCTTTCTTT. Encoded protein: CASSLQLQNTEAFF.

The V gene is TRBV19, the J gene TRBJ1-2; 10 nucleotides agree with TRBD1. J was trimmed by 8 bases and V by 3 bases; bases with no gene match: 9. The CDR3 length is 15 residues. CDR1 LNHDA and CDR2 SQIVND come from the germline V gene (reference sequence). CDR3 coding DNA: TGTGCCAGTAGTATGCCTCGGGACAGGGGATGGGGCTACACCTTC. Its protein is CASSMPRDRGWGYTF.

DNA for the CDR3: TGTGCCAGCAGTAATGGGGGAGAAAACACCATATATTTT. This gives the protein CASSNGGENTIYF. This chain links TRBV5-5 with TRBJ1-3, with D possibly matching TRBD1 (5 bases). Germline V gives CDR1 SGHKS, CDR2 YYEKEE (reference sequence). The CDR3 length is 13 residues. V gave up 5 bases and J gave up 6 bases, with 12 bases separating them.

The chain carries TRBV30 and TRBJ1-5; D is possibly TRBD1 (5 bases). CDR3 length: 15 residues. The germline V gene has CDR1 GTSNPN and CDR2 SVGIG (reference sequence). V dropped 5 bases and J dropped 4 bases, with 18 bases sitting between them. The CDR3 reads CAWSGAGRGNQPQHF. Written as DNA, the CDR3 is TGTGCCTGGTCCGGGGCAGGTCGTGGGAATCAGCCCCAGCATTTT.

This clone was detected only once. This chain connects TRBV20-1 to TRBJ2-1; possible D gene TRBD1, 7 bases. Trimming took 3 bases from V and 4 from J, leaving 13 bases between them. Per the germline V gene, CDR1 is DFQATT and CDR2 is SNEGSKA (reference sequence). CDR3 length: 14 residues. CDR3 in amino acids: CSASRGTAYNEQFF. CDR3 coding DNA: TGCAGTGCTAGTCGGGGGACAGCTTACAATGAGCAGTTCTTC.

V is TRBV5-4 and J is TRBJ2-1; tentatively, D is TRBD1 or TRBD2 (5 bases each). Trimming removed 5 bases at V and 8 bases at J, with 14 bases between. Germline assignment: CDR1 SGHNT and CDR2 YYREEE (reference sequence). This CDR3 region has 13 residues. The CDR3 DNA is TGTGCCAGCAGTACACAGGTTAGCGATGAGCAGTTCTTC. Its translation: CASSTQVSDEQFF.

This rearrangement joins TRBV10-3 to TRBJ2-7; D is tentatively TRBD1 or TRBD2 (7 bases each). The CDR3 loop spans 14 amino acids. The germline V and J ends were trimmed by 4 bases and 3 bases, with 13 bases remaining between them. The germline V gene encodes CDR1 ENHRY and CDR2 SYGVKD. This CDR3 is CAISGGGTVYEQYF. The CDR3 DNA sequence: TGTGCCATCAGTGGGGGAGGGACAGTCTACGAGCAGTACTTC.

This chain links TRBV29-1 with TRBJ2-3, with 9 positions matching TRBD1. V shed 5 bases, J shed 2 bases, and the junction held 5 bases outside the gene matches. CDR3 size: 14 residues. The germline V gene has CDR1 SQVTM and CDR2 ANQGSEA. In DNA form, the CDR3 reads TGCAGCGTTCTGGACAGGGGCCTCACAGATACGCAGTATTTT. Amino acid sequence: CSVLDRGLTDTQYF.

The chain links TRBV28 to TRBJ2-7; 9 positions agree with TRBD2. The trim removed 6 bases at V and 2 bases at J, leaving 5 bases unmatched. Germline-derived CDR1 and CDR2 are MDHEN and SYDVKM. This CDR3 has 14 amino acids. CDR3 sequence: CASRLSGGTYEQYF. In DNA form, the CDR3 reads TGTGCCAGCAGGCTTAGCGGGGGTACCTACGAGCAGTACTTC.

This chain joins TRBV27 and TRBJ2-2, with a possible D match to TRBD2 (5 bases). The CDR3 runs to 15 residues. Trimming pared 3 bases from V and 6 bases from J, leaving 14 bases between. Germline V gives CDR1 MNHEY, CDR2 SMNVEV (reference sequence). CDR3 DNA sequence: TGTGCCAGCAGTTTCGGGGATTTTTCGGCCGGGGAGCTGTTTTTT. Translating gives CASSFGDFSAGELFF.

This chain joins TRBV7-6 and TRBJ1-4, with 8 bases matching TRBD1. CDR3 length equals 14 residues. Germline CDR1 reads SGHVS; CDR2 reads FNYEAQ. Unmatched junction bases numbered 2, after V lost 1 base and J lost 7 bases. DNA of the CDR3: TGTGCCAGCAGCTTAGACAGGGGGGTTGAAAAACTGTTTTTT. It codes for CASSLDRGVEKLFF.

This chain uses TRBV28 with TRBJ1-2, with D tentatively TRBD1 (5 bases). The CDR3 runs to 11 residues. Looked up from germline, CDR1 is MDHEN and CDR2 is SYDVKM. Trimming removed 6 bases at V and 7 bases at J, with 9 bases between. The CDR3 here is CASRQGFGYTF. CDR3 DNA sequence: TGTGCCAGCAGGCAGGGTTTTGGCTACACCTTC.

This chain joins TRBV30 and TRBJ1-1; the D is unclear. This CDR3 is 12 amino acids long. The V end lost 1 base, the J end lost 11 bases, and 14 bases lay between the germline ends. The germline V gene has CDR1 GTSNPN and CDR2 SVGIG (reference sequence). The CDR3 region is CAWSERTMRAFF. Written as DNA, the CDR3 is TGTGCCTGGAGTGAACGAACGATGCGGGCTTTCTTT. Drawing the rest from reference TRBV30 and TRBJ1-1, the complete variable domain is SQTIHQWPATLVQPVGSPLSLECTVEGTSNPNLYWYRQAAGRGLQLLFYSVGIGQISSEVPQNLSASRPQDRQFILSSKKLLLSDSGFYLCAWSERTMRAFFGQGTRLTVV.